This T cell receptor (beta chain) was identified in a study of low-dose radiotherapy and immunotherapy resistance in tumors. The time point: before trial treatment. Nivolumab, ipilimumab, aspirin, low-dose cyclophosphamide and low-dose radiotherapy were given to donors. Eligibility was restricted to patients presenting with advanced solid tumors that lacked tumor-infiltrating lymphocytes. The sample holds a few counts of this clonotype. It differs at one base from a far larger clone, so likely a read error. Alpha and beta chains were covered, as first-strand cDNA relied on TRAV- and TRBV-specific primers. PCR amplification of the TCRs was performed with Phusion for about 20 PCR cycles, and it relied on a constant-region primer together with a V-primer adapter. MiXCR was run by TCRdb on the reads, yielding one entry per CDR3 protein. The sample gives 55,000 to 80,000 distinct CDR3 sequences, 26% of which show up once; approximately 7% is in the top ten.

Looked up from germline, CDR1 is SGHVS and CDR2 is FQNEAQ. The CDR3 length is 15 residues. The germline V and J ends were trimmed by 4 bases and 10 bases, with 20 bases remaining between them. The chain carries TRBV7-8 and TRBJ2-1; no firm D call. Sequenced here: PBMCs, sampled before treatment. This TCR derives from a male donor with rectosigmoid adenocarcinoma. The chain's CDR3 is CASSSGRLGPYEQFF. In nucleotides, the CDR3 is TGTGCCAGCAGCTCCGGCCGCCTGGGTCCCTACGAGCAGTTCTTC.